This entry lists 21 T cell receptor beta chains sequenced from one sample in a study of patients and donors after allogeneic stem cell transplantation. Each CDR3 protein gets one entry after TCRdb re-called the RT-PCR reads with MiXCR. The data show roughly 200,000 distinct CDR3 sequences, 38% seen once. Sequencing used blood, either unsorted or a sorted T cell fraction (not recorded which). Receptor source: a human donor who was either an allogeneic HSCT recipient or a stem cell or donor lymphocyte infusion donor (not recorded which). It is not recorded whose cells these are; they may come from a transplant donor.

The chain has TRBV4-1 and TRBJ1-5; 10 bases match TRBD1. Germline V gene data show CDR1 as MGHRA and CDR2 as YSYEKL. The CDR3 runs 14 residues. V lost 4 bases to trimming and J lost 7 bases; unmatched junction nucleotides: 4. The CDR3 loop reads CASSRGTGEQPQHF. In nucleotides, the CDR3 is TGCGCCAGCAGCCGCGGGACAGGGGAGCAGCCCCAGCATTTT.

The chain employs TRBV11-2 and TRBJ1-5; possibly TRBD1 for D (5 bases). The CDR3 sequence is 14 residues long. Trimming pared 5 bases from V and 7 bases from J, leaving 15 bases between. The germline V gene has CDR1 SGHAT and CDR2 FQNNGV. The CDR3 region is CASSPGGRAQPQHF. CDR3 bases: TGTGCCAGCAGCCCCGGGGGGAGGGCACAGCCCCAGCATTTT.

This clonotype was seen only a few times. The V gene is TRBV11-2, the J gene TRBJ1-6; D call uncertain. V was pared by 5 bases and J by 10 bases, with 15 bases between. The CDR3 has 14 residues. The germline V gene encodes CDR1 SGHAT and CDR2 FQNNGV. The CDR3 DNA is TGTGCCAGCAGCCCTCGACCCGACGGGTCACCCCTCCACTTT. Translating it yields CASSPRPDGSPLHF.

The V call is TRBV24-1, the J call TRBJ2-1; D is unclear. V lost 8 bases and J 9 bases, leaving 16 bases between the germline ends. This CDR3 comprises 13 residues. CDR1 and CDR2 (germline): KGHDR, SFDVKD. CDR3 sequence (DNA): TGTGCCACCAACTCTGCAGGTAGTGGTGAGCAGTTCTTC. The encoded protein is CATNSAGSGEQFF.

The chain recombines TRBV29-1 with TRBJ1-1; D remains unclear. Germline V gene data show CDR1 as SQVTM and CDR2 as ANQGSEA. The CDR3 runs 12 residues. The CDR3 coding sequence is TGCTCATTCAAAACCCCCGGGGCTGAAGCTTTCTTT. Encoded protein: CSFKTPGAEAFF.

A few counts support this clonotype. V is TRBV4-1 and J is TRBJ2-7; D is undetermined. Between the trimmed V and J ends, which lost 1 base and 6 bases, there was a span of 13 bases. Looked up from germline, CDR1 is MGHRA and CDR2 is YSYEKL. This CDR3 spans 14 amino acids. CDR3 nucleotide sequence: TGCGCCAGCAGCCAAGGACAAGTTCGGGCCGAGCAGTACTTC. Amino acids: CASSQGQVRAEQYF.

This clonotype was counted a few times. The chain has TRBV9 and TRBJ2-3; D gene unclear. Germline lookup yields CDR1 SGDLS and CDR2 YYNGEE. The CDR3 spans 13 residues. Trimming shortened V by 4 bases and J by 10 bases, and 16 bases separated the two germline ends. The CDR3 protein is CASSYHSAYAQYF. As DNA, the CDR3 is TGTGCCAGCAGCTACCACTCAGCATACGCGCAGTATTTT. The complete variable domain, with remaining parts taken from reference TRBV9 and TRBJ2-3, reads DSGVTQTPKHLITATGQRVTLRCSPRSGDLSVYWYQQSLDQGLQFLIQYYNGEERAKGNILERFSAQQFPDLHSELNLSSLELGDSALYFCASSYHSAYAQYFGPGTRLTVL.

This chain uses TRBV5-5 with TRBJ1-1, with TRBD1 identical over 7 bases. J lost 1 base, V lost 5 bases, and 8 bases had no gene match. The germline CDR1 and CDR2 sequences are SGHKS and YYEKEE (reference sequence). This CDR3 spans 15 amino acids. CDR3 nucleotides: TGTGCCAGCAGGTCGACAGGGCACGAGAACACTGAAGCTTTCTTT. Encoded protein: CASRSTGHENTEAFF.

This chain uses TRBV4-2 with TRBJ2-7, with D tentatively TRBD1 (5 bases). Germline CDR1 is LGHNA and CDR2 is YNFKEQ. This CDR3 comprises 15 residues. The V end lost 0 bases, the J end lost 4 bases, and 13 bases lay between the germline ends. Here the CDR3 reads CASSQDLGRTYEQYF. The CDR3, as DNA: TGTGCCAGCAGCCAAGATTTGGGGCGTACATACGAGCAGTACTTC.

This chain uses TRBV4-3 with TRBJ1-5; D uncertain. CDR1 LGHNA and CDR2 YSLEER come from the germline V gene. Trimming took 0 bases from V and 6 from J, leaving 9 bases between them. The CDR3 runs 14 residues. CDR3: CASSQDLKGQPQHF. The CDR3 coding sequence is TGCGCCAGCAGCCAAGATCTTAAGGGTCAGCCCCAGCATTTT.

This clonotype was seen a single time. V and J are TRBV7-2 and TRBJ2-5; D may be TRBD1 (6 bases). Germline V gene lookup returns CDR1 SGHTA and CDR2 FQGNSA. The CDR3 sequence is 19 residues long. V shed 1 base and J shed 7 bases, with 28 bases lying between them. The CDR3 is CASSLGADRLLPPEGTQYF. The CDR3 bases are TGTGCCAGCAGCTTAGGGGCGGACAGACTGTTACCTCCCGAAGGGACCCAGTACTTC.

The CDR3 nucleotides read TGTGCCAGCAGTTTTTACAGGGTGGGCAATCAGCCCCAGCATTTT. It encodes CASSFYRVGNQPQHF. The chain has TRBV28 and TRBJ1-5, with TRBD1 as a possible D gene (6 bases). Between the trimmed V and J ends, which lost 3 bases and 2 bases, there was a span of 11 bases. CDR3 length: 15 residues. Germline V gene data show CDR1 as MDHEN and CDR2 as SYDVKM.

This clonotype occurred a few times. The chain couples TRBV6-6 to TRBJ1-6; D is uncertain. There are 15 residues in the CDR3. Germline values: CDR1 MNHNY, CDR2 SVGAGI (reference sequence). V lost 1 base and J lost 7, with 11 bases in between. This chain's CDR3 is CASSYYGQRNSPLHF. CDR3 in DNA: TGTGCCAGCAGTTACTATGGGCAGCGAAATTCACCCCTCCACTTT.

This clonotype was recorded a few times. The V and J genes are TRBV20-1 and TRBJ1-5, with unresolved D. The CDR3 consists of 15 residues. CDR1 and CDR2 (germline): DFQATT, SNEGSKA (reference sequence). The V end lost 1 base, the J end lost 0 bases, and 10 bases lay between the germline ends. The CDR3 protein is CSARVSDYSNQPQHF. The CDR3 bases are TGCAGTGCTAGAGTCAGTGATTATAGCAATCAGCCCCAGCATTTT.

This rearrangement joins TRBV9 to TRBJ2-5; TRBD2 aligns across 13 bases. Unmatched junction bases numbered 2, after V lost 4 bases and J lost 2 bases. This CDR3 contains 15 residues. Per germline, CDR1 SGDLS and CDR2 YYNGEE. The chain's CDR3 is CASSLGLAGQETQYF. The CDR3 nucleotides are TGTGCCAGCAGCCTGGGACTAGCGGGGCAAGAGACCCAGTACTTC.

This clonotype was observed a few times. This chain joins TRBV2 and TRBJ1-5; D not resolved. This CDR3 has 15 residues. From germline, CDR1 is SNHLY and CDR2 FYNNEI. Trimming left V 4 bases short and J 5 bases short, with 15 bases between. CDR3: CASSGPRTRDQPQHF. In DNA, the CDR3 is TGTGCCAGCAGTGGGCCGCGGACGAGGGATCAGCCCCAGCATTTT. Full variable domain (missing parts from reference TRBV2 and TRBJ1-5): EPEVTQTPSHQVTQMGQEVILRCVPISNHLYFYWYRQILGQKVEFLVSFYNNEISEKSEIFDDQFSVERPDGSNFTLKIRSTKLEDSAMYFCASSGPRTRDQPQHFGDGTRLSIL.

This clonotype has a handful of counts. The CDR3 nucleotides are TGTGCCAGTAGATACGGGGCTGGGACAGCGCCTGGCTACACCTTC. It is translated as CASRYGAGTAPGYTF. The rearrangement joins TRBV19 to TRBJ1-2; 7 bases align to TRBD1. The CDR3 extends over 15 amino acids. Trimming at V came to 6 bases and at J to 7 bases, leaving 14 bases not matched to a gene. CDR1 is LNHDA and CDR2 is SQIVND in the germline V gene (reference sequence).

The chain employs TRBV4-1 and TRBJ2-2, with a tentative D call TRBD2 (6 bases). This CDR3 contains 15 residues. Germline values: CDR1 MGHRA, CDR2 YSYEKL. Trimming took 6 bases from V and 1 from J, leaving 12 bases between them. CDR3 loop: CASRDGGMNTGELFF. In DNA, the CDR3 is TGCGCCAGCAGGGATGGAGGGATGAACACCGGGGAGCTGTTTTTT.

This clonotype showed up just once. The chain is built from TRBV5-1 and TRBJ1-1; possibly TRBD1 for D (6 bases). Trimming stripped 1 base from V and 7 bases from J, with 14 bases between. CDR1 is SGHRS, CDR2 YFSETQ, per germline. The CDR3 covers 14 residues. CDR3 amino acids: CASSLSGQSLEAFF. Here the CDR3 DNA reads TGCGCCAGCAGCTTGTCTGGACAGAGCCTTGAAGCTTTCTTT.

The chain is built from TRBV28 and TRBJ2-5, with a tentative D call TRBD1 (7 bases). Trimming pared 7 bases from V and 2 bases from J, leaving 20 bases between. Germline V gives CDR1 MDHEN, CDR2 SYDVKM. This CDR3 is built from 16 residues. In nucleotides, the CDR3 is TGTGCCAGCACCCCAGGAAGGAGGGGGCGGCAAGAGACCCAGTACTTC. Protein: CASTPGRRGRQETQYF.

There are a few counts of this clonotype. The chain combines TRBV20-1 with TRBJ1-5; 7 bases match TRBD1. Germline V gene data show CDR1 as DFQATT and CDR2 as SNEGSKA (reference sequence). This CDR3 comprises 13 residues. With 6 bases clipped from V and 0 bases from J, the junction kept 2 bases outside the gene matches. The CDR3 DNA reads TGCAGTGCCAGGGACAGTAGCAATCAGCCCCAGCATTTT. Its protein is CSARDSSNQPQHF.